This T cell receptor (beta chain) stems from a study of blood T cells in healthy people across ages. A second PCR of 7 to 11 cycles used a sample-barcoded 5' primer and a J-beta primer mix. A single record per CDR3 protein comes from TCRdb applying MiXCR to the 5' RACE reads. The top ten clones hold roughly 7.7% of a sample with roughly 1,500,000 distinct CDR3 sequences, approximately 38% of them seen once. The sequencing sample was made of blood. This TCR derives from a woman in her late teens or twenties in good health.

CDR3 nucleotides: TGTGCCAGCAGCGAACAACCTCCCTCCGGGGGGGGGACCGGGGAGCTGTTTTTT. Residues: CASSEQPPSGGGTGELFF. The chain carries TRBV9 and TRBJ2-2; TRBD2 matches at 8 bases. After removal of 3 bases from V and 5 bases from J, the junction contained 15 bases not matched to a gene. Per the germline V gene, CDR1 is SGDLS and CDR2 is YYNGEE. The length of the CDR3 is 18 residues.